The 23 T cell receptor beta chains below all came from one sample that was sequenced in a study of response to subunit inactivated influenza vaccine. TCRdb redid the calling of the RT-PCR reads with MiXCR, one entry per CDR3 protein. Here the sample spans some 850,000 distinct CDR3 sequences, approximately 18% being singletons. The starting material was PBMCs from blood, obtained 4 to 6 days after vaccination. The receptor source for this set is a middle-aged man who received an inactivated influenza vaccine.

The chain couples TRBV12-3 or TRBV12-4 to TRBJ1-6, with D tentatively TRBD1 (5 bases). The length of the CDR3 is 15 residues. V dropped 3 bases and J dropped 9 bases, with 15 bases sitting between them. The CDR3 region has the DNA TGTGCCAGCAGTTTGGTTGCAGGGTTCTCTTCACCCCTCCACTTT. Amino acids: CASSLVAGFSSPLHF.

This clonotype was seen only a few times. The V gene is TRBV2, the J gene TRBJ2-3; 9 bases match TRBD1. CDR3 length equals 17 residues. In germline, CDR1 is SNHLY, CDR2 FYNNEI. V was clipped by 3 bases and J by 3 bases; unmatched bases: 10. The CDR3 region is CASSDIKGTGFTDTQYF. CDR3 coding DNA: TGTGCCAGCAGTGATATTAAGGGGACAGGGTTTACAGATACGCAGTATTTT.

V is TRBV7-2 and J is TRBJ2-1; 15 nucleotides align to TRBD2. J gave up 8 bases and V 1 base, and 3 bases lay outside the gene matches. CDR1 is SGHTA, CDR2 FQGNSA, per germline. The CDR3 extends over 16 amino acids. In DNA, the CDR3 is TGTGCCAGCAGCTTAGATGGGACTAGCGGGAGGTATGAGCAGTTCTTC. Translation gives CASSLDGTSGRYEQFF.

This clonotype was found many times. The CDR3 DNA is TGTGCCAGCAGTCCCGGGACAGGGAACCACGAGCAGTACTTC. It encodes CASSPGTGNHEQYF. The chain employs TRBV12-3 or TRBV12-4 and TRBJ2-7; 9 positions agree with TRBD1. Losses at the gene ends were 5 bases for V and 5 bases for J; bases not matched to a gene: 7. The CDR3 runs to 14 residues.

This clonotype turned up a few times. V gene TRBV6-5 combines with J gene TRBJ2-7; 8 bases map to TRBD1. Unmatched junction bases numbered 5, after V lost 4 bases and J lost 3 bases. The CDR3 has 14 residues. The germline V gene has CDR1 MNHEY and CDR2 SVGAGI. CDR3 loop: CASSFRTGFYEQYF. The CDR3 DNA is TGTGCCAGCAGTTTTCGGACAGGGTTCTACGAGCAGTACTTC.

This clonotype was recorded a few times. The CDR3 DNA reads as TGTGCCATCAGGCCATCCGGGAGGGGCACAGATACGCAGTATTTT. This codes for CAIRPSGRGTDTQYF. This chain links TRBV10-3 with TRBJ2-3, with 8 bases identical to TRBD2. Germline lookup yields CDR1 ENHRY and CDR2 SYGVKD. The V segment lost 6 bases and the J segment 1 base; nucleotides outside the gene matches: 6. The CDR3 is 15 amino acids.

This clonotype was seen more than once but under ten times. This rearrangement joins TRBV14 to TRBJ1-2; 7 bases are shared with TRBD1. The J segment lost 4 bases and the V segment lost 5 bases, leaving 7 bases of the junction unmatched. This CDR3 comprises 14 residues. Germline CDR1 is SGHDN and CDR2 is FVKESK. CDR3 coding DNA: TGTGCCAGCAGCAAATACAGGGGCGGCTATGGCTACACCTTC. This encodes CASSKYRGGYGYTF. The complete variable domain, with remaining parts taken from reference TRBV14 and TRBJ1-2, reads EAGVTQFPSHSVIEKGQTVTLRCDPISGHDNLYWYRRVMGKEIKFLLHFVKESKQDESGMPNNRFLAERTGGTYSTLKVQPAELEDSGVYFCASSKYRGGYGYTFGSGTRLTVV.

Only a few counts were recorded for this clonotype. The chain couples TRBV4-3 to TRBJ2-3, with D maybe TRBD1 (5 bases). V dropped 2 bases and J dropped 0 bases, with 12 bases sitting between them. Germline V gene lookup returns CDR1 LGHNA and CDR2 YSLEER. The CDR3 loop spans 16 amino acids. The CDR3 DNA is TGCGCCAGCAGCCAAAATACAGGAGCTAGCACAGATACGCAGTATTTT. Its protein is CASSQNTGASTDTQYF.

This clonotype was counted between two and nine times. V usage is TRBV12-3 or TRBV12-4 and J usage is TRBJ1-1; TRBD1 is a possible D gene (6 bases). V gave up 1 base and J gave up 6 bases, with 9 bases separating them. The CDR3 sequence is 13 residues long. The CDR3 is CASSLGDTSEAFF. Written as DNA, the CDR3 is TGTGCCAGCAGTTTAGGGGACACCTCTGAAGCTTTCTTT.

The chain uses TRBV20-1 and TRBJ2-1; TRBD2 aligns across 7 bases. Trimming removed 1 base from V and 1 base from J; junction bases left unmatched: 10. This CDR3 is 17 amino acids long. Germline V CDR1 and CDR2: DFQATT, SNEGSKA (reference sequence). The CDR3 DNA follows: TGCAGTGCTAGAGTGGGGGAACTAGCGCTATCCTACAATGAGCAGTTCTTC. This gives the protein CSARVGELALSYNEQFF.

The chain has TRBV7-2 and TRBJ1-5; D may be TRBD1 (6 bases). The V end was cut by 1 base, the J end by 0 bases, with 13 bases between. The CDR3 has 17 amino acids. Germline CDR1 SGHTA, CDR2 FQGNSA. This chain's CDR3 is CASSLVGGANSNQPQHF. The DNA of the CDR3 is TGTGCCAGCAGCTTAGTGGGGGGGGCCAATAGCAATCAGCCCCAGCATTTT.

This clonotype was observed a few times. The rearrangement joins TRBV7-9 to TRBJ2-2; D remains unclear. Trimming pared 6 bases from V and 4 bases from J, leaving 6 bases between. Germline lookup yields CDR1 SEHNR and CDR2 FQNEAQ (reference sequence). The CDR3 extends over 12 amino acids. CDR3 DNA sequence: TGTGCCAGCAGACCGACCACCGGGGAGCTGTTTTTT. Protein: CASRPTTGELFF.

V and J are TRBV11-2 and TRBJ2-4; tentative D call: TRBD2 (6 bases). Germline loops: CDR1 SGHAT, CDR2 FQNNGV. The CDR3 has 14 amino acids. V was trimmed by 6 bases and J by 4 bases, leaving 13 bases between them. CDR3 loop: CASRDGSPKNIQYF. The CDR3 coding sequence is TGTGCCAGCAGGGACGGGAGTCCTAAAAACATTCAGTACTTC.

The sample holds a few counts of this clonotype. This chain links TRBV20-1 with TRBJ1-6; D gene unclear. Deletions cut 6 bases from V and 6 bases from J, with 12 bases between. This CDR3 has 13 amino acids. Germline CDR1 is DFQATT and CDR2 is SNEGSKA (reference sequence). DNA for the CDR3: TGCAGTGCAAAACCCGGGTTTAATTCACCCCTCCACTTT. Translation: CSAKPGFNSPLHF.

The J gene is TRBJ1-5, the V gene TRBV28, with TRBD1 matching 9 bases. The CDR3 consists of 16 residues. Looked up from germline, CDR1 is MDHEN and CDR2 is SYDVKM. The V and J ends lost 5 bases and 4 bases, in that order; junction bases with no gene match: 9. CDR3 sequence (DNA): TGTGCCAGCAGTCCTGAGACAGGGGGGGTTAATCAGCCCCAGCATTTT. It codes for CASSPETGGVNQPQHF.

V is TRBV20-1 and J is TRBJ2-2; 12 nucleotides align to TRBD2. The trim removed 6 bases at V and 6 bases at J, leaving 11 bases unmatched. The CDR3 consists of 16 residues. CDR1 and CDR2 (germline): DFQATT, SNEGSKA (reference sequence). The DNA for the CDR3 is TGCAGTGCCCGGACTAGCGGGGATAGCTTGGCCGGGGAGCTGTTTTTT. It is translated as CSARTSGDSLAGELFF.

The CDR3 nucleotides read TGTGCCAGCAGTTTAACAGGGGGCTTAAATCAGCCCCAGCATTTT. It codes for CASSLTGGLNQPQHF. The chain combines TRBV12-3 or TRBV12-4 with TRBJ1-5, with 9 bases matching TRBD1. The length of the CDR3 is 15 residues. Trimming at V came to 2 bases and at J to 4 bases, leaving 3 bases not matched to a gene.

The chain has TRBV6-2 or TRBV6-3 and TRBJ2-3, with 11 bases that match TRBD2. Germline V gene data show CDR1 as MNHEY and CDR2 as SVGEGT. V gave up 2 bases and J gave up 10 bases; unmatched junction bases: 23. The CDR3 totals 20 residues. CDR3 in amino acids: CASSYSPPYRLAGSPSSQYF. DNA for the CDR3: TGTGCCAGCAGTTACAGCCCCCCTTACAGACTAGCGGGGTCTCCATCATCGCAGTATTTT.

This clonotype turned up a few times. The V call is TRBV20-1, the J call TRBJ1-5; perhaps TRBD1 as D (5 bases). Trimming took off 0 bases at V and 3 bases at J, with 9 bases between the two ends. This CDR3 region has 14 residues. The V gene's germline CDR1 is DFQATT and CDR2 SNEGSKA (reference sequence). CDR3 in DNA: TGCAGTGCTAGAGATTCGGGGCCCAATCAGCCCCAGCATTTT. Its protein product is CSARDSGPNQPQHF.

This rearrangement joins TRBV27 to TRBJ2-7; 8 nucleotides align to TRBD2. The junction had 10 bases not matched to a gene; V was cut back by 4 bases and J by 2 bases. Germline-derived CDR1 and CDR2 are MNHEY and SMNVEV (reference sequence). The CDR3 runs to 16 residues. In DNA, the CDR3 is TGTGCCAGCAGTTCCTTGTCTAGCGGGCTCCCCTACGAGCAGTACTTC. This sequence encodes CASSSLSSGLPYEQYF.

Only a few counts were recorded for this clonotype. This chain's CDR3 is CASSPLWVRAEKLFF. The DNA of the CDR3 is TGTGCCAGCAGTCCCCTATGGGTGAGAGCCGAAAAACTGTTTTTT. The chain recombines TRBV27 with TRBJ1-4; the D is unclear. The CDR3 runs 15 residues. Germline loops: CDR1 MNHEY, CDR2 SMNVEV (reference sequence). V was clipped by 5 bases and J by 8 bases, with 18 bases between them. The variable domain in full, with the rest retrieved from reference TRBV27 and TRBJ1-4, is EAQVTQNPRYLITVTGKKLTVTCSQNMNHEYMSWYRQDPGLGLRQIYYSMNVEVTDKGDVPEGYKVSRKEKRNFPLILESPSPNQTSLYFCASSPLWVRAEKLFFGSGTQLSVL.

In this sample, this clonotype turned up a few times. The chain is built from TRBV28 and TRBJ2-2; possible D gene TRBD1, 6 bases. The CDR3 is 16 amino acids. V lost 4 bases, J lost 0 bases, and 12 bases lay in between. Looked up from germline, CDR1 is MDHEN and CDR2 is SYDVKM. The CDR3 spells CASSSPSGANTGELFF. The CDR3 DNA reads as TGTGCCAGCAGTTCACCCTCAGGGGCGAACACCGGGGAGCTGTTTTTT.

The CDR3 is CASSQSVADTQYF. The DNA for the CDR3 is TGCGCCAGCAGCCAATCAGTAGCAGATACGCAGTATTTT. The J gene is TRBJ2-3, the V gene TRBV4-3, with D uncertain. The ends were cut back, 2 bases at V and 4 bases at J, with 7 bases in the middle. There are 13 residues in the CDR3. Germline loops: CDR1 LGHNA, CDR2 YSLEER.